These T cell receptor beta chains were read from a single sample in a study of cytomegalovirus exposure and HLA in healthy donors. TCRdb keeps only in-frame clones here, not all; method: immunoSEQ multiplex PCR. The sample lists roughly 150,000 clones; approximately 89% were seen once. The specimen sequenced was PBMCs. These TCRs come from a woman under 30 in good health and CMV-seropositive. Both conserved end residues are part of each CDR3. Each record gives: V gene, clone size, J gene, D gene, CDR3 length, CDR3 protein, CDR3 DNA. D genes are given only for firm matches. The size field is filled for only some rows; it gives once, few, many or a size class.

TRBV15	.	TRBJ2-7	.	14	CATSSRLTTYEQYF	TGTGCCACCAGCAGTCGACTTACGACCTACGAGCAGTACTTC
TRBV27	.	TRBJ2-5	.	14	CASSSRGEGETQYF	TGTGCCAGCAGTTCCAGGGGAGAGGGAGAGACCCAGTACTTC
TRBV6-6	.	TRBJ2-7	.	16	CASRPQGRTGGYEQYF	TGTGCCAGCAGGCCCCAGGGGCGCACGGGGGGTTACGAGCAGTACTTC
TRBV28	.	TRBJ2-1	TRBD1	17	CASGFLTGQGAGNEQFF	TGTGCCAGCGGTTTTTTAACGGGACAGGGGGCCGGGAATGAGCAGTTCTTC
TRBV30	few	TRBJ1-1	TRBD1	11	CARTGGTEAFF	TGTGCCCGGACAGGGGGCACTGAAGCTTTCTTT
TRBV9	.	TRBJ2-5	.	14	CASSGGGLQETQYF	TGTGCCAGCAGCGGCGGGGGCCTCCAAGAGACCCAGTACTTC
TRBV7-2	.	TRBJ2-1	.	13	CASSLGRGDEQFF	TGTGCCAGCAGCTTAGGTAGGGGCGATGAGCAGTTCTTC
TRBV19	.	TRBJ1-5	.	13	CASSTGGRQPQHF	TGTGCCAGTAGTACGGGGGGGAGGCAGCCCCAGCATTTT
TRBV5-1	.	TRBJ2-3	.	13	CASSGPDQDTQYF	TGCGCCAGCAGCGGGCCAGACCAGGATACGCAGTATTTT
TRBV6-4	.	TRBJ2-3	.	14	CASSGTYSTDTQYF	TGTGCCAGCAGTGGCACATATAGCACAGATACGCAGTATTTT
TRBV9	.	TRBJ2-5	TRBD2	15	CASSVAGRADETQYF	TGTGCCAGCAGCGTAGCCGGGAGGGCCGACGAGACCCAGTACTTC
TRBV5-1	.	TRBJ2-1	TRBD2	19	CASSLSPLAGVIMYNEQFF	TGCGCCAGCAGCTTGAGTCCCCTAGCGGGAGTGATTATGTACAATGAGCAGTTCTTC
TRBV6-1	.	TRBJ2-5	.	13	CASSLQDRETQYF	TGTGCCAGCAGCCTCCAGGACAGAGAGACCCAGTACTTC
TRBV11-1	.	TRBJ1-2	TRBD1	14	CASSFRDRTSSYTF	TGTGCCAGCAGCTTTAGGGACAGAACTTCCAGCTACACCTTC
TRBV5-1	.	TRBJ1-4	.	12	CASSLDGEKLFF	TGCGCCAGCAGCTTGGACGGTGAAAAACTGTTTTTT
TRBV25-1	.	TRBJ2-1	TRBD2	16	CASRGSGTSGYNEQFF	TGTGCCAGCAGGGGGTCCGGGACTAGCGGCTACAATGAGCAGTTCTTC
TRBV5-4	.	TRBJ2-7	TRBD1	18	CASSLQVFWDSPTYEQYF	TGTGCCAGCAGCTTGCAGGTGTTTTGGGACAGCCCTACCTACGAGCAGTACTTC
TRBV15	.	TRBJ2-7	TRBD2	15	CATSSLAGGSYEQYF	TGTGCCACCAGCAGCCTCGCCGGGGGGTCCTACGAGCAGTACTTC
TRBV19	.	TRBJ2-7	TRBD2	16	CASSMGGLAGIGEQYF	TGTGCCAGTAGTATGGGAGGACTAGCGGGTATTGGCGAGCAGTACTTC
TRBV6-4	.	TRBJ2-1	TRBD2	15	CASSDSGRESGEQFF	TGTGCCAGCAGTGACTCAGGGCGGGAGAGTGGGGAGCAGTTCTTC
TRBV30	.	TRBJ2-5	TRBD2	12	CAWGLAGETQYF	TGTGCCTGGGGACTAGCGGGAGAGACCCAGTACTTC
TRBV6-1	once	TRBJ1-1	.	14	CASSDNSMNTEAFF	TGTGCCAGCAGTGATAACAGCATGAACACTGAAGCTTTCTTT
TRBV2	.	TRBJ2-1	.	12	CASSEASAEQFF	TGTGCCAGCAGTGAAGCTAGTGCTGAGCAGTTCTTC
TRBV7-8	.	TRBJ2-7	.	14	CASSFDSGGREQYF	TGTGCCAGCAGCTTCGATTCCGGAGGTCGCGAGCAGTACTTC
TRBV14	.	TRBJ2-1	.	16	CASSPLGGGPRNEQFF	TGTGCCAGCAGCCCCTTGGGGGGAGGACCTCGGAATGAGCAGTTCTTC
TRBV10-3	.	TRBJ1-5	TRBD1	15	CAISAGTALNQPQHF	TGTGCCATCAGTGCCGGGACAGCCCTCAATCAGCCCCAGCATTTT
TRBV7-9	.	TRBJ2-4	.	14	CASSSSVTKNIQYF	TGTGCCAGCAGCTCGAGCGTGACCAAAAACATTCAGTACTTC
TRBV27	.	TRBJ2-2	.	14	CASSSMTSTGELFF	TGTGCCAGCAGTTCGATGACTAGCACCGGGGAGCTGTTTTTT
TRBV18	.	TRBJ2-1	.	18	CASSPSTGHRSSYNEQFF	TGTGCCAGCTCACCATCAACAGGGCACCGTAGCTCCTACAATGAGCAGTTCTTC
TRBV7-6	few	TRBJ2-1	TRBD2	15	CASSYGLAGVNEQFF	TGTGCCAGCAGTTACGGACTAGCGGGAGTGAATGAGCAGTTCTTC
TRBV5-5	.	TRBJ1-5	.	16	CASSLALVGGEQPQHF	TGTGCCAGCAGCTTGGCCCTCGTGGGAGGGGAACAGCCCCAGCATTTT
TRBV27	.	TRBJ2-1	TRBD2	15	CASRTSGEIYNEQFF	TGTGCCAGCAGGACTAGCGGAGAGATCTACAATGAGCAGTTCTTC
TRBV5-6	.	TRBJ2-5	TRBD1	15	CASSWGQGVPETQYF	TGTGCCAGCAGCTGGGGACAGGGGGTTCCAGAGACCCAGTACTTC
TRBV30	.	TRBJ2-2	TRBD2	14	CAWGGTSGREELFF	TGTGCCTGGGGAGGGACTAGCGGGAGGGAGGAGCTGTTTTTT
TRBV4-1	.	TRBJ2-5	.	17	CASSQDRRGGSQETQYF	TGCGCCAGCAGCCAAGATCGTCGGGGTGGCAGCCAAGAGACCCAGTACTTC
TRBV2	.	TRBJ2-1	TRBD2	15	CASQVTGTRGNEQFF	TGTGCCAGCCAGGTCACCGGGACTAGGGGCAATGAGCAGTTCTTC
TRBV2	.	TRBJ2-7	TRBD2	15	CASILGGRASYEQYF	TGTGCCAGCATACTTGGCGGGAGGGCATCTTACGAGCAGTACTTC
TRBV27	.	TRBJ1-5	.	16	CASSLRWQGIDQPQHF	TGTGCCAGCAGTTTAAGGTGGCAGGGGATCGATCAGCCCCAGCATTTT
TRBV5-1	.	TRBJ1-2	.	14	CASSFEDWRYGYTF	TGCGCCAGCAGCTTCGAGGACTGGCGGTATGGCTACACCTTC
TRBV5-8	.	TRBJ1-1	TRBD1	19	CASSYFAGTGVGMNTEAFF	TGTGCCAGCAGCTATTTCGCCGGGACAGGAGTCGGCATGAACACTGAAGCTTTCTTT
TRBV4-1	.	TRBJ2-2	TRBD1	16	CASSPRTGADTGELFF	TGCGCCAGCAGCCCCCGGACAGGGGCCGACACCGGGGAGCTGTTTTTT